The present entry profiles one TCR beta chain with its context. Its antigen is as yet unknown. TCRalpha and TCRbeta libraries used 5'RACE with constant-segment primers and UMIs. TCRdb itself ran the 5' RACE reads through MiXCR, one entry per CDR3 protein. The sample has 300,000 to 400,000 distinct CDR3 sequences, 10% to 15% seen once. The sample belongs to a study of T-cell memory formation after mild COVID-19. General study findings and limits: From day 15 to 85, contracting clones were balanced between CD4 and CD8, whereas later expanders leaned toward CD4+.

The sample comprised PBMCs or a T cell subset sorted from them (not recorded which). The sequence was obtained from a man younger than 30 who had mild COVID-19 (a few samples of this study predate the infection). Cell type and time point are not known.

CDR3 bases: TGTGCCAGCAGTGATCTGTGGGGGGGTGAAGCTTTCTTT. Encoded protein: CASSDLWGGEAFF. The chain uses TRBV6-1 and TRBJ1-1; maybe TRBD1 (5 bases). The germline V and J ends were trimmed by 3 bases and 7 bases, with 12 bases remaining between them. CDR3 size: 13 residues. Germline CDR1 reads MNHNS; CDR2 reads SASEGT.